This T cell receptor (beta chain) was obtained from a study of human T cells and chemical hapten exposure. Study-level background: Per-sample TCR yield variation was attributed mainly to small pooled library volume differences.

Looked up from germline, CDR1 is MGHRA and CDR2 is YSYEKL. This CDR3 region has 11 residues. V lost 6 bases to trimming and J lost 5 bases, with 8 bases between them. There are a few counts of this clonotype. Its target is not known. TCRdb passed the RACE reads through MiXCR, listing each CDR3 protein once. The sample lists 150,000 to 200,000 distinct CDR3 sequences; about 31% were seen once. Study-level points and caveats: TCRs exceeding 1 in 1000 frequency stayed unchanged with DPC sensitization.

The sample's time point: pre-sensitization, week 0. Treatment denoted: therapeutic diphenylcyclopropenone sensitization with weekly scalp DPC. Total RNA was isolated from whole blood that had not been fractionated. This chain joins TRBV4-1 and TRBJ2-7, with a tentative D call TRBD1 (5 bases). This specimen was whole blood, taken in connection with sensitization to the hapten diphenylcyclopropenone (DPC). The TCR comes from a woman in her 30s with alopecia areata. Some clones in this sample may be carry-over from other donors' samples. CDR3 in DNA: TGCGCCAGCAGGGACACCCACGAGCAGTACTTC. Protein sequence: CASRDTHEQYF.